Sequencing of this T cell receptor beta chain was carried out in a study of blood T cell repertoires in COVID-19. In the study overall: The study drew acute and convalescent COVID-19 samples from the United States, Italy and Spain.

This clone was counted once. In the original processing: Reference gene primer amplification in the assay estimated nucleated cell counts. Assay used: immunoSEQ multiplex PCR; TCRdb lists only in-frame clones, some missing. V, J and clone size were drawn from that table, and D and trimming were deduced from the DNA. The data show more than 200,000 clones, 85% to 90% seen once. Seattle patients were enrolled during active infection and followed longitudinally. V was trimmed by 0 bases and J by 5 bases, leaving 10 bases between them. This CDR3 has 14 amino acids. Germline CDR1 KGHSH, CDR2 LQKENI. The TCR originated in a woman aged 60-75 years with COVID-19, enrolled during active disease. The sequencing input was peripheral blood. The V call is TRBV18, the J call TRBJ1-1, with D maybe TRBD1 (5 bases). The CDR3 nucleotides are TGTGCCAGCTCACCACCGGCGGGGGAGACTGAAGCTTTCTTT. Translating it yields CASSPPAGETEAFF.